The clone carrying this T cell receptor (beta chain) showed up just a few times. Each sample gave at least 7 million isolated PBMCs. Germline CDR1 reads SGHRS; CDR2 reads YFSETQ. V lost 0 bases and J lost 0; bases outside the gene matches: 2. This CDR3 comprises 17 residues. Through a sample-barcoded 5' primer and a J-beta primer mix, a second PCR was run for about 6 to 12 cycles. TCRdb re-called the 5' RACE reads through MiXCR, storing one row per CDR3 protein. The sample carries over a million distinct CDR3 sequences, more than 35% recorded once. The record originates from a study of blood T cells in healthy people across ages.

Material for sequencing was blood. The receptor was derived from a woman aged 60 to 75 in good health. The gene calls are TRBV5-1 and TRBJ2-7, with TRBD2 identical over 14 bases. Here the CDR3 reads CASSLAGTSGSSYEQYF. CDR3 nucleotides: TGCGCCAGCAGCTTGGCCGGGACTAGCGGGAGCTCCTACGAGCAGTACTTC.